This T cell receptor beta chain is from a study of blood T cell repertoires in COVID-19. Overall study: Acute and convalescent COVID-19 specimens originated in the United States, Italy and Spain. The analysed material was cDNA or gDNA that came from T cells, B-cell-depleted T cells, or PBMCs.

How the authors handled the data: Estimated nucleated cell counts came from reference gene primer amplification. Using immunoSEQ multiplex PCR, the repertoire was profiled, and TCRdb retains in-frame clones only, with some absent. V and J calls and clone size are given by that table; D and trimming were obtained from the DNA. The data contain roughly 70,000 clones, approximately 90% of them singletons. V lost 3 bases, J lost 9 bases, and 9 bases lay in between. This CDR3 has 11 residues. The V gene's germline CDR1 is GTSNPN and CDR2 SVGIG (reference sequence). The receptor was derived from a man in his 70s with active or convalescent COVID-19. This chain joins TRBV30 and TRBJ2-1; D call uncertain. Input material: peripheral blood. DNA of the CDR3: TGTGCCTGGAGACGGTCGGGTGAGCAGTTCTTC. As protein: CAWRRSGEQFF.